This T cell receptor (beta chain) was found in a study of cytomegalovirus exposure and HLA in healthy donors (dated by TCRdb to 2016 to 2017). With respect to the entire study: In an earlier analysis of some 550 of the donors, 250 to 300 Gb of sequence data and approximately 100 million unique TCR beta sequences from roughly 180 million T cells were reported. An early release that covered fewer than 750 HLA-typed donors contained around 300 gigabases of sequencing data and tens of millions of unique TCR sequences. Among the roughly 390 genotyped donors, about 83% belonged to the genetic ancestry cluster associated with self-reported Caucasian donors. The study aimed to test whether signatures of past pathogen exposure could be identified by cataloging public T cell receptors. Using immunosequencing, the study profiled T cell repertoires from about 650 subjects and related those repertoires to cytomegalovirus serostatus. Along with the roughly 700-subject first cohort, a separate validation cohort of roughly 110 different subjects was used. To predict cytomegalovirus infection status, the study brought together high-throughput TCR immunosequencing, statistical association of individual TCRs with disease status, and machine learning. A later analysis re-examined previously published TCR beta repertoires from roughly 720 donors and added high-resolution HLA genotyping to investigate patterns of TCR occurrence. Rather than using new phenotypic data, the later analysis identified candidate immune exposures from TCR beta sequences and from how often those sequences occurred across donors. An earlier analysis of several hundred of the donors applied high-throughput TCR beta sequencing to assess whether each TCR beta V gene segment acted as functional or pseudogenic. Donor age, sex, ethnicity and CMV serostatus were compiled alongside the repertoire data. A later genetic analysis used genome-wide SNP genotypes for 398 of the 666 donors, treating that subset as a discovery cohort. All discovery cohort repertoires had been generated on a single sequencing platform. Both class I and class II loci were covered by HLA typing, at four-digit resolution. The number of typed donors differed by locus: about 620-640 for A, B, C, DRB1 and DQB1; 500 to 550 for DQA1; some 590 for DPA1; and about 450 for DPB1. About 5 DR-DQ haplotypes were handled as single units for association and clustering, since linkage in the cohort was strong. Among around 400 genotyped donors of the cohort, an average of roughly 230,000 unique TCR beta nucleotide sequences was sequenced per donor, of which about 18% were non-productive. Broader findings and caveats from the paper: The sequencing pipeline was judged likely to have produced a cluster of highly shared sequence variants as a technical artifact. For the cohort, immune exposure information was limited to CMV serostatus. A further reported finding was that TCR beta sequences accurately predicted the HLA-A and HLA-B alleles for most subjects in the first cohort. Several of the top co-occurrence clusters appeared to be linked to parvovirus B19, influenza, CMV and Epstein-Barr virus, according to a later analysis. Roughly uniform sequencing depth across donors was assumed in presence/absence analyses, although this assumption may not hold. At a false discovery rate of 0.05, a later analysis linked 16,000 or so TCR beta sequences to specific HLA alleles. In vitro tests confirmed that a few of the cytomegalovirus-associated TCR beta chains recognize cytomegalovirus antigens. A later analysis found that TCR association rates varied across HLA loci, with DRB1 alleles showing the most associated TCRs and HLA-C alleles the fewest. In this cohort, only TCR beta chains were sequenced, and detectable features were limited by the absence of alpha or paired-chain data. When HLA alleles, especially DR and DQ, strongly co-occurred, attributing TCR associations to individual alleles was difficult. An association between a missense DCLRE1C variant and V-gene and J-gene trimming of TCR beta chains was found in a later genetic analysis and replicated in an independent cohort. The classifier was reported to diagnose cytomegalovirus status with high specificity and sensitivity in both the original cohort and the validation cohort. Across donors, most TCR sequences were observed very rarely, whereas some public TCRs were present in many individuals. It was suggested by the authors that the approach could potentially be generalized to other disease states and immunological phenotypes. Linkage disequilibrium might explain the correlated functional status among segregating V segments, but an unknown experimental factor could not be ruled out. Broadly in line with IMGT annotations, most TCR beta V segments showed up in productive rearrangements about 87% or about 30% of the time in an earlier analysis of under 700 of the donors. The study listed 164 TCR beta chains as associated with cytomegalovirus. Most CMV-associated TCR beta chains appeared to be HLA-restricted in a later analysis, and the HLA associations seemed to be driven largely by CMV exposure. Because HLA typing was missing for some donors at each locus, association tests included only the typed subset. Because counts were too low, roughly 17 rarely observed V segments, including chromosome 9 orphons, were left out of the earlier analysis of 500 to 750 of the donors. Compared with equally common non-associated chains, HLA-associated TCR beta chains in a later analysis were more clonally expanded and had lower generation probabilities. According to a later genetic analysis, donors in an Asian-associated ancestry cluster had fewer N-insertions in productive TCRs than the roughly 700-donor mean.

The library was prepared using the immunoSEQ multiplex PCR assay. A mixture of 60 forward primers for TCR Vbeta segments and 13 reverse primers for TCR Jbeta segments was used in the multiplex PCR. Amplification of the CDR3 region of rearranged TCR beta genes was performed with a multiplex PCR assay on genomic DNA. The amplified TCR beta libraries were sequenced on the Illumina HiSeq System as 87-base-pair reads. Under the source paper's analysis protocol: A later analysis tallied 75 million to 95 million unique TCR beta chains across the 666 repertoires, and around 9.9 million of those chains were shared by two or more donors. To remove PCR and sequencing errors, raw reads were error-corrected and collapsed into unique sequences using a nearest-neighbor algorithm that merged closely related sequences. CDR3 sequences were aligned to IMGT reference sequences to assign V, D and J gene segments. Each retained sequence needed at least a six-nucleotide match to both a V gene segment and a J gene segment. A rearrangement counted as productive if the CDR3 had no stop codons and remained in frame with V and J, and every other rearrangement counted as non-productive. CDR3 was defined according to IMGT convention as the region running from the second conserved V-encoded cysteine to the conserved J-encoded phenylalanine. Sequences without an unambiguous match to a single V gene segment were excluded from the earlier analysis of about 630 of the donors. An earlier analysis of fewer than 750 of the donors called V segments functional above 56.7% productive rearrangements and segregating when the between-donor standard deviation exceeded 5%. A statistical classification framework was built for diagnosing cytomegalovirus status from the catalog of TCR beta chain sequences. In a later analysis, TCR nucleotide sequences were compared against IMGT/GENE-DB human TR gene sequences so that V and J genes could be assigned. In a later analysis, CDR3 sequences and most-parsimonious VDJ recombination scenarios were assigned using the TCRdist pipeline. In a later analysis, each TCR beta chain was defined by its CDR3 amino acid sequence together with its V-gene family, and reads without a unique V-gene family were excluded. In a later analysis, approximately 590 highly shared, low-generation-probability nucleotide sequences were removed to address suspected cross-contamination and a sequencing artifact. For each public chain, a later analysis derived a clonal expansion index from normalized ranks of inferred template counts within each repertoire. In a later analysis, generation probabilities were computed with a VDJ recombination model fitted to out-of-frame rearrangements, and the resulting probabilities were checked against IGoR. In a later analysis, TCR-TCR, TCR-HLA and TCR-CMV co-occurrence was scored with hypergeometric tests, and a repertoire-size bias correction was applied to TCR pairs. To estimate false discovery rates, a later analysis permuted the HLA or CMV assignments 20 times. In a later analysis, co-occurring TCRs were grouped using DBSCAN, with TCRdist sequence similarity added in when clustering inside HLA-allele-positive subsets. For co-occurrence clustering, repertoires with fewer than 30,000 or more than 120,000 public chains were excluded, along with roughly five repertoires with anomalous nucleotide sharing. This immuneACCESS table, as held by TCRdb, lists in-frame sequences with V and J called but not all clones. Of the missing ones, under half trace to an unresolved V gene in checked studies; the others have no known cause. V, J and clone size derive from that table, while D and trimming were established from the DNA sequence. The sample records approximately 190,000 clones, 80% to 85% of which are singletons. The top ten clonotypes cover roughly 0.8% of the sample.

Remarks on this clone: Its antigen is still unknown. No per-base quality is available; no much larger clone lies one base away.

In total, roughly 710 healthy bone marrow donors made up the cohort. At the time of sampling, every cohort member was nominally healthy, though immune exposures that went unrecorded were likely present. The donor was CMV seronegative and belonged to the group of 352 seronegative cohort members. A peripheral blood sample was provided by each donor, and peripheral blood mononuclear cells were used for TCR beta sequencing. Genomic DNA extraction from the blood cell samples was performed with the Qiagen DNeasy Blood Extraction Kit. The receptor was derived from a young woman in good health and CMV-seronegative. Specimen: PBMCs.

The sequenced DNA is TGTGCCAGCACCCTCGAGGGCGGGAGCCACAATGAGCAGTTCTTC. Its product reads: CASTLEGGSHNEQFF. The rearranged segments are TRBV6-1 and TRBJ2-1; a stretch of 7 junction bases matches TRBD2. Measured from the cysteine to the phenylalanine, the CDR3 is 15 residues long. The read is trimmed to its CDR3 DNA, 45 bases read in frame from base 1. Compared with germline, V lacks 7 bases and J lacks 5 bases; bases without a gene match: 11. From a lookup of the germline V gene, CDR1 and CDR2 are MNHNS and SASEGT.